Here is one T cell receptor (beta chain) with its context. Its antigen specificity is not known. Qualities for individual bases were not recorded, and no much larger clone is one base off. The immunoSEQ Assay, a bias-controlled multiplex PCR, was used to amplify TCRbeta CDR3 regions from genomic DNA. As for the authors' bioinformatics: The number of nucleated cells in each sample was estimated by amplification of reference gene primers within the assay. To quantify the absolute abundance of each unique TCRbeta CDR3 rearrangement, sequence reads were collapsed and filtered. For each sample, productive Simpson clonality was calculated by taking the square root of Simpson's diversity index across productive rearrangements. TCRdb re-hosts the immuneACCESS table, in-frame sequences only. Its copies lack some clones; in the studies checked, an unresolved V gene accounts for under half of them, and the cause for the rest is not known. D and trimming come from the DNA, and the V and J calls and clone size come from that table. This sample holds roughly 330,000 clones; 70% to 90% were observed only once. 5.3% of the sample rests with the top ten.

The source of the sample is a study of blood T cell repertoires in COVID-19 (dated by TCRdb to about 2020). For the wider study: Collaborator samples came from the United States, Italy and Spain and covered acute and convalescent phases of COVID-19. The material from the prospective study consisted of cDNA or gDNA derived from T cells, B-cell-depleted T cells, or PBMCs. The dataset comprised deeply sampled blood TCRbeta repertoires from subjects exposed to, actively infected with, or recovered from COVID-19. The repertoires were released in a freely available public database intended as a resource for research on the immune response to SARS-CoV-2. Samples were obtained from the ongoing ImmuneRACE study (first 160 participants) and from 1,200 or so subjects provided by 6 global collaborators. A de-identified subject ID, COVID-19 status, age in years and sex were almost always included in the sample metadata. HLA class I and class II types, where available, came from metadata supplied by the sample provider rather than from assay-based typing.

What the research found in general, with its limitations: The amount of clinical and demographic metadata varied by source and participant and was provided uncurated.

In the prospective study, participants were roughly 18 to 89 years old, resided in about two dozen geographic areas of the United States, and were enrolled through a virtual design. Cohort assignment in the prospective study relied on participant-reported clinical history from a screening survey and a study questionnaire. Recovered participants in ImmuneRACE Cohort 3 were defined as having two consecutive negative NP/OP PCR tests, clearance from a healthcare professional, or resolution of symptoms. Mobile phlebotomists in the prospective study collected whole blood, serum and a nasopharyngeal or oropharyngeal swab from every participant. Prospective study participants could optionally give additional blood draws and questionnaires over an approximately two-month period. Blood samples from the prospective study were shipped frozen or at room temperature prior to DNA extraction. CDR1 and CDR2, per the germline V gene, are ENHRY and SYGVKD. The CDR3 covers 16 residues, taking in both the cysteine and the phenylalanine. Only CDR3 DNA is held: 48 bases, read in frame from base 1. From V the trimming removes 6 bases and from J it removes 4 bases, while the gene matches leave 12 bases of the junction unaccounted for.

This receptor was identified in a woman in her thirties who had recovered from COVID-19. Sequences were obtained from PBMCs or T cells enriched from blood (not recorded which). This chain is built from TRBV10-3 and TRBJ1-1; TRBD1 matches 9 bases in the middle. The CDR3 region has the sequence CAISPDLTGGGTEAFF. The nucleotide sequence reads as follows: TGTGCCATCAGCCCCGACCTTACAGGGGGCGGCACTGAAGCTTTCTTT.